This entry lists 25 T cell receptor beta chains sequenced from one sample in a study of T cells in Graves' hyperthyroidism and ophthalmopathy. It was RNA transcripts that yielded the amplified TCR beta CDR3 regions. HTBI primers were used for first-round RT-PCR of the TCR CDR3. TCRdb passed the multiplex PCR reads through MiXCR, listing each CDR3 protein once. The sample includes approximately 500,000 distinct CDR3 sequences, about half of them seen just once. The sample was peripheral blood or thyroid tissue (not recorded which). These receptors were collected from a woman under 30 with Graves' hyperthyroidism.

V is TRBV9 and J is TRBJ2-1, with unresolved D. Germline CDR1 reads SGDLS; CDR2 reads YYNGEE. Trimming pared 3 bases from V and 10 bases from J, leaving 14 bases between. This CDR3 is 13 amino acids long. The CDR3 region has the DNA TGTGCCAGCAGCGAGGGCTTCGGCAGGGAGCAGTTCTTC. It specifies CASSEGFGREQFF.

This clonotype was observed at least ten times. The chain carries TRBV15 and TRBJ1-6, with a possible D match to TRBD1 (6 bases). V lost 4 bases to trimming and J lost 4 bases, with 17 bases between them. CDR1 LNHNV and CDR2 YYDKDF come from the germline V gene (reference sequence). This CDR3 spans 17 amino acids. CDR3 sequence (DNA): TGTGCCACCAGCAAGAGGGGGACCGGGTCATATAATTCACCCCTCCACTTT. It yields the protein CATSKRGTGSYNSPLHF.

The CDR3 region is CASSLDVAAKNEHF. As DNA, the CDR3 is TGCGCCAGCAGCTTGGATGTAGCGGCCAAGAACGAGCATTTT. The chain carries TRBV5-1 and TRBJ1-5; D call uncertain. Germline V lookup: CDR1 SGHRS, CDR2 YFSETQ. V was cut by 0 bases and J by 14 bases, with 18 bases left in between. CDR3 length equals 14 residues.

The CDR3: CASGGLSAGGADTQYF. CDR3 DNA: TGTGCCAGTGGGGGTCTTTCAGCGGGAGGGGCAGATACGCAGTATTTT. The chain couples TRBV19 to TRBJ1-5; TRBD2 agrees at 10 bases. Judging by the DNA end, TRBJ2-3 fits better; the J call may be wrong. CDR3 size: 16 residues. CDR1 is LNHDA, CDR2 SQIVND, per germline (reference sequence).

The sample holds many counts of this clonotype. The gene calls are TRBV4-1 and TRBJ2-7, with D possibly being TRBD1 (6 bases). The CDR3 is 14 amino acids. Germline CDR1 reads MGHRA; CDR2 reads YSYEKL. V lost 1 base to trimming and J lost 3 bases, with 10 bases between them. CDR3 amino acids: CASSQARGVYEQYF. The DNA for the CDR3 is TGCGCCAGCAGCCAAGCCAGGGGTGTCTACGAGCAGTACTTC.

This clonotype was recorded many times. V usage is TRBV12-3 or TRBV12-4 and J usage is TRBJ1-1; 8 bases match TRBD1. The CDR3 contains 16 residues. The J segment lost 2 bases and the V segment lost 2 bases, leaving 7 bases of the junction unmatched. The CDR3 spells CASSLSGRGPNTEAFF. CDR3 sequence (DNA): TGTGCCAGCAGTTTAAGTGGCAGGGGGCCTAACACTGAAGCTTTCTTT.

This clonotype was seen only a few times. The V call is TRBV11-2, the J call TRBJ2-7, with D perhaps TRBD1 (5 bases). The germline gives CDR1 SGHAT, CDR2 FQNNGV. The CDR3 sequence is 13 residues long. Trimming cost V 8 bases and J 0 bases, with 11 bases left between them. The CDR3 reads CASGATYSYEQYF. In DNA, the CDR3 is TGTGCCAGCGGGGCGACGTACTCCTACGAGCAGTACTTC.

This sequence joins TRBV19 and TRBJ2-5; 9 bases align to TRBD1. V shed 5 bases and J 1 base; nucleotides not matched to a gene: 8. Germline V CDR1 and CDR2: LNHDA, SQIVND (reference sequence). The CDR3 spans 16 residues. CDR3 in amino acids: CASSGRDRVFQETQYF. The CDR3, as DNA: TGTGCCAGTAGTGGCCGGGACAGGGTGTTCCAAGAGACCCAGTACTTC.

The gene calls are TRBV20-1 and TRBJ1-6; tentative D call: TRBD1 (6 bases). The CDR3 spans 14 residues. The germline V and J ends were trimmed by 6 bases and 8 bases, with 17 bases remaining between them. The germline V gene has CDR1 DFQATT and CDR2 SNEGSKA (reference sequence). For the CDR3, the DNA is TGCAGTGCCAGCAGCTCCAGGGGTTATTCACCCCTCCACTTT. This gives the protein CSASSSRGYSPLHF.

Notes on this clonotype: The junction shows a germline mismatch at one end, possibly a read error. The V and J genes are TRBV24-1 and TRBJ2-5; tentative D call: TRBD2 (6 bases). CDR1 and CDR2 (germline): KGHDR, SFDVKD. The CDR3 is made up of 12 amino acids. The CDR3 DNA follows: TGTGCCACCAGTGGGGGAGGAGAGGCCCAGTACTTC. Translating it yields CATSGGGEAQYF.

The chain is built from TRBV24-1 and TRBJ2-1; the match to TRBD2 covers 7 bases. The CDR3 is 16 amino acids. Germline lookup yields CDR1 KGHDR and CDR2 SFDVKD. The junction had 9 bases not matched to a gene; V was cut back by 3 bases and J by 5 bases. The CDR3 bases are TGTGCCACCAGTGATCCTAGCGGCAATCGGGACAATGAGCAGTTCTTC. Translated: CATSDPSGNRDNEQFF.

As regards this clonotype: In this CDR3 the conserved last residue, phenylalanine or tryptophan, is missing, so a read error is likely. The chain has TRBV14 and TRBJ1-1; D uncertain. Trimming took 4 bases from V and 2 from J, leaving 5 bases between them. This CDR3 comprises 12 residues. Germline CDR1 and CDR2: SGHDN and FVKESK. The CDR3, as DNA: TGTGCCAGCAGCCCAGGTAACACTGAAGCTTTCCTT. Amino acids: CASSPGNTEAFL.

About this clonotype: The CDR3 carries no conserved terminal phenylalanine or tryptophan, so it likely arises from a read error. The chain recombines TRBV5-4 with TRBJ2-7; 10 nucleotides match TRBD2. This CDR3 is built from 16 residues. CDR1 is SGHNT, CDR2 YYREEE, per germline (reference sequence). Trimming took 0 bases from V and 3 from J; bases not matched to a gene: 6. CDR3 region: CASSLAPASGSYEQYL. The CDR3 DNA reads as TGTGCCAGCAGCTTGGCTCCGGCTAGCGGGAGCTACGAGCAGTACCTC.

V and J are TRBV25-1 and TRBJ2-5, with 10 bases matching TRBD2. Per germline, CDR1 MGHDK and CDR2 SYGVNS. Losses at the gene ends were 3 bases for V and 5 bases for J; bases not matched to a gene: 3. The CDR3 loop spans 14 amino acids. The CDR3 DNA reads as TGTGCCAGCAGTGACCTGACTAGCGGGGAGACCCAGTACTTC. Its translation: CASSDLTSGETQYF.

This clonotype was seen once. This chain uses TRBV2 with TRBJ2-1; tentatively, D is TRBD2 (6 bases). There are 13 residues in the CDR3. V was shortened by 10 bases and J by 4 bases, with 14 bases between the two germline ends. Germline V lookup: CDR1 SNHLY, CDR2 FYNNEI. The DNA for the CDR3 is TGTGCCACGCGACAGACTAGTTACAATGAGCAGTTCTTC. This translates into CATRQTSYNEQFF.

This clonotype was picked up many times. This chain joins TRBV29-1 and TRBJ1-5, with 7 bases matching TRBD1. There are 13 residues in the CDR3. The germline gives CDR1 SQVTM, CDR2 ANQGSEA. V lost 7 bases, J lost 2 bases, and 5 bases stayed unmatched. DNA for the CDR3: TGCAGCGCACAGGGGATGGGCAATCAGCCCCAGCATTTT. Residues: CSAQGMGNQPQHF.

The chain carries TRBV5-1 and TRBJ2-2, with 9 positions matching TRBD2. In germline, CDR1 is SGHRS, CDR2 YFSETQ. Unmatched junction bases numbered 3, after V lost 0 bases and J lost 0 bases. This CDR3 spans 17 amino acids. Here the CDR3 DNA reads TGCGCCAGCAGCTTGGTACTAGCGGGTGCGAACACCGGGGAGCTGTTTTTT. Its protein product is CASSLVLAGANTGELFF.

The genes are TRBV7-3 and TRBJ2-7; unclear D gene. The J call could be wrong; TRBJ2-1 is a better fit for the DNA end. Germline CDR1 SGHTA, CDR2 FQGTGA. The CDR3 has 14 amino acids. This CDR3 is CASSPRRQHNEQFF. Here the CDR3 DNA reads TGTGCCAGCAGCCCCCGAAGGCAGCACAATGAGCAGTTCTTC.

The chain uses TRBV24-1 and TRBJ2-7; 8 bases align to TRBD2. The DNA end is a closer match to TRBJ2-1, so the J assignment may be wrong. Germline CDR1 and CDR2: KGHDR and SFDVKD. The CDR3 extends over 16 amino acids. The CDR3 spells CATSDRGGTRGDEQFF. CDR3 DNA sequence: TGTGCCACCAGCGATAGGGGTGGGACTAGGGGCGATGAGCAGTTCTTC.

This clonotype came up many times. This chain connects TRBV9 to TRBJ2-7; perhaps TRBD1 as D (5 bases). Per germline, CDR1 SGDLS and CDR2 YYNGEE. The ends were cut back, 0 bases at V and 2 bases at J, with 12 bases in the middle. The CDR3 spans 15 residues. The DNA of the CDR3 is TGTGCCAGCAGCGTAGATGGTGGGGCGACCTACGAGCAGTACTTC. Translating it yields CASSVDGGATYEQYF.

V gene TRBV20-1 combines with J gene TRBJ1-2, with D perhaps matching TRBD1 (5 bases). CDR1 is DFQATT and CDR2 is SNEGSKA in the germline V gene (reference sequence). The CDR3 loop spans 15 amino acids. The V end was cut by 6 bases, the J end by 2 bases, with 19 bases between. The CDR3 region has the DNA TGCAGTGCGGCGGGACTAGCGGGGTCGAACTATGGCTACACCTTC. Its protein is CSAAGLAGSNYGYTF.

CDR3 sequence (DNA): TGTGCCAGCCGGCTAGCGGGAGAAGGTACGCAGTATTTT. It translates to CASRLAGEGTQYF. V usage is TRBV3-1 and J usage is TRBJ2-3; TRBD2 matches 10 bases. The CDR3 sequence is 13 residues long. Trimming removed 8 bases from V and 8 bases from J; junction bases left unmatched: 7. In germline, CDR1 is LGHDT, CDR2 YNNKEL (reference sequence).

This clonotype was recorded at least ten times. V usage is TRBV4-1 and J usage is TRBJ2-6; weak D call: TRBD1 (5 bases). This CDR3 has 15 residues. Germline CDR1 and CDR2: MGHRA and YSYEKL. V dropped 0 bases and J dropped 2 bases, with 5 bases sitting between them. CDR3 amino acids: CASSQEGAGANVLTF. In DNA, the CDR3 is TGCGCCAGCAGCCAAGAAGGGGCTGGGGCCAACGTCCTGACTTTC.

This clonotype was seen ten or more times. This chain uses TRBV7-9 with TRBJ2-5; unclear D gene. Trimming pared 3 bases from V and 5 bases from J, leaving 10 bases between. Germline loops: CDR1 SEHNR, CDR2 FQNEAQ (reference sequence). CDR3 length: 13 residues. The CDR3 loop reads CASSFGRWETQYF. The CDR3 DNA follows: TGTGCCAGCAGCTTTGGCCGCTGGGAGACCCAGTACTTC.

This clonotype has a count of ten or more. This chain links TRBV12-5 with TRBJ2-5; 8 bases agree with TRBD2. Germline lookup yields CDR1 LGHNT and CDR2 FRNRAP. Losses at the gene ends were 6 bases for V and 2 bases for J; bases not matched to a gene: 11. The CDR3 contains 16 residues. CDR3 protein: CASGHSPLAVQETQYF. The CDR3 region has the DNA TGTGCTAGTGGCCACTCCCCACTAGCGGTTCAAGAGACCCAGTACTTC. Filled out from reference TRBV12-5 and TRBJ2-5, the complete variable domain reads DARVTQTPRHKVTEMGQEVTMRCQPILGHNTVFWYRQTMMQGLELLAYFRNRAPLDDSGMPKDRFSAEMPDATLATLKIQPSEPRDSAVYFCASGHSPLAVQETQYFGPGTRLLVL.